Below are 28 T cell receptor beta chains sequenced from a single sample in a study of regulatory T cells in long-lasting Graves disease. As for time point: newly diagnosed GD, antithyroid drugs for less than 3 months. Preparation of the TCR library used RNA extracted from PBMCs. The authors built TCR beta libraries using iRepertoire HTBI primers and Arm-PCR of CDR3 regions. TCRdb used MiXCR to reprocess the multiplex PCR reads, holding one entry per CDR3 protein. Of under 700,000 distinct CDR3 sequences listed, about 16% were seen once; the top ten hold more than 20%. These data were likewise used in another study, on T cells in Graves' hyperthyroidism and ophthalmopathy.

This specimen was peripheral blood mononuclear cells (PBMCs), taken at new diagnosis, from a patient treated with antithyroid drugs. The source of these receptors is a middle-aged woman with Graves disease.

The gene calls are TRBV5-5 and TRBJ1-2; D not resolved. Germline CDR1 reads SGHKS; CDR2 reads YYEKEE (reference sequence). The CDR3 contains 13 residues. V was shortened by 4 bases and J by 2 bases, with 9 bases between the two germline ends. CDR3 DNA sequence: TGTGCCAGCAGCCAAGAATGGAACTATGGCTACACCTTC. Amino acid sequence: CASSQEWNYGYTF.

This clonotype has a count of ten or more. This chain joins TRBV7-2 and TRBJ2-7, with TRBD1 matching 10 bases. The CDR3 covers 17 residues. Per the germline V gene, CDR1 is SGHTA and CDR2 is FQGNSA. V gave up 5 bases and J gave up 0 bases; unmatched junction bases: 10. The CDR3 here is CASSRVGTGASSYEQYF. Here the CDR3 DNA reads TGTGCCAGCAGCAGAGTAGGGACAGGGGCTAGCTCCTACGAGCAGTACTTC.

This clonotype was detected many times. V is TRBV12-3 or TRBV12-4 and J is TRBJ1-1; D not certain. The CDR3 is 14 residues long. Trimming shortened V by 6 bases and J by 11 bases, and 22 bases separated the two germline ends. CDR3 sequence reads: CASSHTGSGLVAFF. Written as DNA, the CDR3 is TGTGCCAGCAGCCACACCGGATCCGGGCTGGTGGCTTTCTTT.

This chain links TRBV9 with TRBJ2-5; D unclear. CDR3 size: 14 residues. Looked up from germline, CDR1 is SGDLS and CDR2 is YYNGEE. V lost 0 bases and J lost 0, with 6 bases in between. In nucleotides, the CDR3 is TGTGCCAGCAGCGTAGCCCCCTACCAAGAGACCCAGTACTTC. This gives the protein CASSVAPYQETQYF. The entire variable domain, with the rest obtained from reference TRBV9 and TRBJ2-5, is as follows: DSGVTQTPKHLITATGQRVTLRCSPRSGDLSVYWYQQSLDQGLQFLIQYYNGEERAKGNILERFSAQQFPDLHSELNLSSLELGDSALYFCASSVAPYQETQYFGPGTRLLVL.

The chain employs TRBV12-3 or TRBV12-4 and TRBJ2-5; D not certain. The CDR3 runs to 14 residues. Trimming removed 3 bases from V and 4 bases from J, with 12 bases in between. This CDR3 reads CASSFLGLGETQYF. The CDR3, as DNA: TGTGCCAGCAGTTTTTTAGGGCTAGGAGAGACCCAGTACTTC.

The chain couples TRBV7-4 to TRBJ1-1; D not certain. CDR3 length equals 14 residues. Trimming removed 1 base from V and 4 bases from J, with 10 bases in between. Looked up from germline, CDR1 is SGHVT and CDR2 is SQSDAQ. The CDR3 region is CASSLEAVSTEAFF. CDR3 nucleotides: TGTGCCAGCAGCTTAGAGGCGGTTAGCACTGAAGCTTTCTTT.

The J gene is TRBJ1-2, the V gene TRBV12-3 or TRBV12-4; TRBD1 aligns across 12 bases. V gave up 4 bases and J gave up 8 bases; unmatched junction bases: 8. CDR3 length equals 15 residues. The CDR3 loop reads CASSYTGQGAGGYTF. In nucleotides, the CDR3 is TGTGCCAGCAGTTACACGGGACAGGGGGCGGGGGGCTACACCTTC.

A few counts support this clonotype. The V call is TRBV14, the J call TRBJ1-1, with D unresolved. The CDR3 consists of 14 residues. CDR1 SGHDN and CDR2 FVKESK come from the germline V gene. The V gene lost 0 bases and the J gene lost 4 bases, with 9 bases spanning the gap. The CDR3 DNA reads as TGTGCCAGCAGCCAAGATCGAGGGCTCACTGAAGCTTTCTTT. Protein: CASSQDRGLTEAFF.

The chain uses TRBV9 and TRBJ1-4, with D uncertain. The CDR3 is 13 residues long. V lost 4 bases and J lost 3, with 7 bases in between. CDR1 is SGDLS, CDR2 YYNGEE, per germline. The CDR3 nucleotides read TGTGCCAGCAGCAGGGCCCCTAATGAAAAACTGTTTTTT. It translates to CASSRAPNEKLFF. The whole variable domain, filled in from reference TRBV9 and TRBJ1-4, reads DSGVTQTPKHLITATGQRVTLRCSPRSGDLSVYWYQQSLDQGLQFLIQYYNGEERAKGNILERFSAQQFPDLHSELNLSSLELGDSALYFCASSRAPNEKLFFGSGTQLSVL.

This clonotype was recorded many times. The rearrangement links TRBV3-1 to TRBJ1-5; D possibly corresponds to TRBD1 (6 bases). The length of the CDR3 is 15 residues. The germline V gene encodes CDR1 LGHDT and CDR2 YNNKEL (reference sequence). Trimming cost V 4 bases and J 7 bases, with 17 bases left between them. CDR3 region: CASSRGGGAEQPQHF. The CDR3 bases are TGTGCCAGCAGCCGGGGCGGGGGGGCTGAGCAGCCCCAGCATTTT. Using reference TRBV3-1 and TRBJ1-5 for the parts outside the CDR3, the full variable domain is DTAVSQTPKYLVTQMGNDKSIKCEQNLGHDTMYWYKQDSKKFLKIMFSYNNKELIINETVPNRFSPKSPDKAHLNLHINSLELGDSAVYFCASSRGGGAEQPQHFGDGTRLSIL.

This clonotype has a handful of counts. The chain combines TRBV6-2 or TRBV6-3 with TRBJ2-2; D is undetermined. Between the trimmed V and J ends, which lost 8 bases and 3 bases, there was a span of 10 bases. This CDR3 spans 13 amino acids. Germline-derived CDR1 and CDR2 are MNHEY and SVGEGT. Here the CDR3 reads CASGVGYTGELFF. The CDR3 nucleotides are TGTGCCAGCGGAGTCGGATACACCGGGGAGCTGTTTTTT.

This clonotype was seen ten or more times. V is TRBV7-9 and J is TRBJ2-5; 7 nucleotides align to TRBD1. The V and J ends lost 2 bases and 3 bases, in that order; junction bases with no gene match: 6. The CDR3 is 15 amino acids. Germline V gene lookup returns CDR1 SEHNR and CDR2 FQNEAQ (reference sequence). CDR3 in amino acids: CASSLKGAIKETQYF. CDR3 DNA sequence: TGTGCCAGCAGCTTAAAGGGGGCAATTAAAGAGACCCAGTACTTC.

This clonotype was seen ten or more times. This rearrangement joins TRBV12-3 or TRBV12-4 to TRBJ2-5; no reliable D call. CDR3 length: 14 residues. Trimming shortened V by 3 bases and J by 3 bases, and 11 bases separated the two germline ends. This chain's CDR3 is CASSFRARKETQYF. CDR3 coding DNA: TGTGCCAGCAGTTTTCGAGCGAGAAAAGAGACCCAGTACTTC.

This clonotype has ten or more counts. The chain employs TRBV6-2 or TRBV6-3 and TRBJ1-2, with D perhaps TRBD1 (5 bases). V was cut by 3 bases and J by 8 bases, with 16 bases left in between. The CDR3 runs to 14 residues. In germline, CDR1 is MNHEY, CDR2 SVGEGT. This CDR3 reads CASSYDRGVGGYTF. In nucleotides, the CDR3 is TGTGCCAGCAGTTATGACAGAGGGGTAGGGGGCTACACCTTC.

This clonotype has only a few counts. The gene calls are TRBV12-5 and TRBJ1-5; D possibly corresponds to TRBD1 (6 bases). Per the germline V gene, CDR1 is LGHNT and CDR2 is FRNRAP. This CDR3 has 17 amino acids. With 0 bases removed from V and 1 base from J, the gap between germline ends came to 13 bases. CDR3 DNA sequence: TGTGCTAGTGGTTTGGTATTAGGGGGGGGGAGCAATCAGCCCCAGCATTTT. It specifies CASGLVLGGGSNQPQHF.

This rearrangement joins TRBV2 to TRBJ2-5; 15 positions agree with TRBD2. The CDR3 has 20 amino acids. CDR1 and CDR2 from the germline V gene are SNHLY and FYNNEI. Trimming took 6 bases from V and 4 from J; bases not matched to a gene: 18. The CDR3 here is CASSGGGLAGGRVEGETQYF. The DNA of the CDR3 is TGTGCCAGCAGCGGAGGAGGACTAGCGGGGGGGCGGGTCGAGGGAGAGACCCAGTACTTC. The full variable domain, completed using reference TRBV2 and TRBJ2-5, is EPEVTQTPSHQVTQMGQEVILRCVPISNHLYFYWYRQILGQKVEFLVSFYNNEISEKSEIFDDQFSVERPDGSNFTLKIRSTKLEDSAMYFCASSGGGLAGGRVEGETQYFGPGTRLLVL.

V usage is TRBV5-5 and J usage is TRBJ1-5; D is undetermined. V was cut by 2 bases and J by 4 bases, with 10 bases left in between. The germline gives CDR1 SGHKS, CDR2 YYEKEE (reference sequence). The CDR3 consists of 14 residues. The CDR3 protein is CASSLENGNQPQHF. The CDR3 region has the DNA TGTGCCAGCAGCTTAGAAAACGGGAATCAGCCCCAGCATTTT.

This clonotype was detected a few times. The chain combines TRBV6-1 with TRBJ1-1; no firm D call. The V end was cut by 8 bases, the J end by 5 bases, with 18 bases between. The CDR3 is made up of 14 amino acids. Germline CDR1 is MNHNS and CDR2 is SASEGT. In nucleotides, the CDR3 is TGTGCCAGCCAGACCGGACCGGGTCAGACTGAAGCTTTCTTT. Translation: CASQTGPGQTEAFF.

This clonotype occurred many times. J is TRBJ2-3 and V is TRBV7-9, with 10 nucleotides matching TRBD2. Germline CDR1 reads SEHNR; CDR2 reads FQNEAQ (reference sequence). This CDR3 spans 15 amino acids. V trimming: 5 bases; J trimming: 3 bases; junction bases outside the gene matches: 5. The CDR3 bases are TGTGCCAGCAGCCCTACTAGCGGGGTTACAGATACGCAGTATTTT. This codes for CASSPTSGVTDTQYF.

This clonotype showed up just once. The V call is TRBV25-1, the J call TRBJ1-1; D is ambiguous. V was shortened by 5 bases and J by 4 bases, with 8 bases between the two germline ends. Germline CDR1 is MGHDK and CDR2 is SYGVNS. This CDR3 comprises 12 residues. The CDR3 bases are TGTGCCAGCAGTACTTCCGCCACTGAAGCTTTCTTT. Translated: CASSTSATEAFF.

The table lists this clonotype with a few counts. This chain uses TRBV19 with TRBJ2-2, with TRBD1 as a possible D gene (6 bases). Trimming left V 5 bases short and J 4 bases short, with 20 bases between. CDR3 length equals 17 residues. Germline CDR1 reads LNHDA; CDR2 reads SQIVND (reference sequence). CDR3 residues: CASSATSTGRGTGELFF. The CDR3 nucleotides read TGTGCCAGTAGTGCTACTTCGACAGGAAGGGGCACCGGGGAGCTGTTTTTT.

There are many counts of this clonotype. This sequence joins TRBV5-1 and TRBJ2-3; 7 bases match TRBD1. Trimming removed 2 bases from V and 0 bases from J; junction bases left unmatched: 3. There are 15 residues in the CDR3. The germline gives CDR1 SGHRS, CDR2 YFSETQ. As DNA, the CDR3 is TGCGCCAGCAGCTTAGGGGGCGAGAGCACAGATACGCAGTATTTT. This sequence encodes CASSLGGESTDTQYF.

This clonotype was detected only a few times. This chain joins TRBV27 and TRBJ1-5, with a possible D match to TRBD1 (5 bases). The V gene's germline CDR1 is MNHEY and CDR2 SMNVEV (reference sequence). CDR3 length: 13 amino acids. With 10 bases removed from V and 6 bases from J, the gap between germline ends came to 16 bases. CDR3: CATGGRGGQPQHF. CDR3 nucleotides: TGTGCCACCGGAGGTCGGGGGGGTCAGCCCCAGCATTTT.

The DNA for the CDR3 is TGTGCCAGTAGTATAATGGTGCCTAATCAGCCCCAGCATTTT. Translated, it gives CASSIMVPNQPQHF. This chain links TRBV19 with TRBJ1-5; D gene uncertain. Trimming cost V 2 bases and J 4 bases, with 9 bases left between them. Looked up from germline, CDR1 is LNHDA and CDR2 is SQIVND (reference sequence). The CDR3 spans 14 residues.

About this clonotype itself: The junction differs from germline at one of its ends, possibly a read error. CDR3 in DNA: TGTGCCAGCAGTTTTCGGGACAGGGGTAATTCGCCCCTCCACTTT. It specifies CASSFRDRGNSPLHF. V and J are TRBV28 and TRBJ1-6; 10 bases line up with TRBD1. This CDR3 has 15 residues. CDR1 is MDHEN, CDR2 SYDVKM, per germline.

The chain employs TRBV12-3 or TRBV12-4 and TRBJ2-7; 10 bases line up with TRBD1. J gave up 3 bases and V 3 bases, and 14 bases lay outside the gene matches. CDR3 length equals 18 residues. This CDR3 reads CASSLGGFWGTGDYEQYF. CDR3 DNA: TGTGCCAGCAGTTTGGGGGGATTTTGGGGGACAGGGGACTACGAGCAGTACTTC.

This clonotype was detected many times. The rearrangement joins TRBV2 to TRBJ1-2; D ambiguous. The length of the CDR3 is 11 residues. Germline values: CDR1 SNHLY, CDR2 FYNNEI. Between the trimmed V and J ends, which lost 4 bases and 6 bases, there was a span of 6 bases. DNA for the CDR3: TGTGCCAGCAGTGTTTCGGATGGCTACACCTTC. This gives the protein CASSVSDGYTF.

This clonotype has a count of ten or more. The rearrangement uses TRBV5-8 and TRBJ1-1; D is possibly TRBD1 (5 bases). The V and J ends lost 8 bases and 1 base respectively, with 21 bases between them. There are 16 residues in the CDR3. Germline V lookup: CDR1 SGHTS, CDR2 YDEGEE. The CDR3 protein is CASSVPGGERNTEAFF. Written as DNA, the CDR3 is TGTGCCAGTAGCGTTCCTGGGGGGGAGCGGAACACTGAAGCTTTCTTT. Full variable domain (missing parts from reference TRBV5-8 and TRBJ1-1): EAGVTQSPTHLIKTRGQQATLRCSPISGHTSVYWYQQALGLGLQFLLWYDEGEERNRGNFPPRFSGRQFPNYSSELNVNALELEDSALYLCASSVPGGERNTEAFFGQGTRLTVV.